The clone carrying this T cell receptor beta chain appeared a single time. CDR3 length: 14 amino acids. The V and J ends lost 2 bases and 4 bases respectively, with 14 bases between them. The germline V gene encodes CDR1 SQVTM and CDR2 ANQGSEA. These data originate in a study of cytomegalovirus exposure and HLA in healthy donors. The PCR ran on 60 Vbeta and 13 Jbeta primers. The repertoire was sequenced with immunoSEQ multiplex PCR; TCRdb's copy has only in-frame clones and lacks some. The repertoire consists of fewer than 350,000 clones, with over 85% occurring once and the leading ten covering around 2.1%. Donors in the study were healthy people who gave bone marrow.

The receptor's source is a woman aged 18 to 35 in good health and CMV-seronegative. The sample taken for sequencing was PBMCs. The V and J genes are TRBV29-1 and TRBJ1-2; perhaps TRBD1 as D (5 bases). The CDR3 region has the DNA TGCAGCGTTGAAAGTGTACAGGCTGGCTATGGCTACACCTTC. Residues: CSVESVQAGYGYTF.